These 3 T cell receptor beta chains were all obtained from the same sample, sequenced in a study of blood T cell repertoires in COVID-19. Here immunoSEQ multiplex PCR was the method, and the copy in TCRdb shows in-frame clones only, minus some. The table lists about 41,000 clones, 81% of them singletons. Sequencing input: peripheral blood. All receptors come from a middle-aged man with active or convalescent COVID-19.

CDR3 nucleotide sequence: TGTGCCAGTAGTATAGTAGGGACTAGCGGGGGTAACACCGGGGAGCTGTTTTTT. Its translation: CASSIVGTSGGNTGELFF. The rearrangement uses TRBV19 and TRBJ2-2, with 14 bases fitting TRBD2. CDR1 and CDR2 from the germline V gene are LNHDA and SQIVND (reference sequence). The CDR3 extends over 18 amino acids. Trimming took 1 base from V and 2 from J; bases not matched to a gene: 3.

CDR3 sequence reads: CASSILTVPREKLFF. In DNA form, the CDR3 reads TGTGCCAGTAGTATCCTGACTGTGCCCAGAGAAAAACTGTTTTTT. The V call is TRBV19, the J call TRBJ1-4; D unresolved. The germline V gene has CDR1 LNHDA and CDR2 SQIVND (reference sequence). The CDR3 covers 15 residues. V was trimmed by 3 bases and J by 8 bases, leaving 16 bases between them. The entire variable domain, with the rest obtained from reference TRBV19 and TRBJ1-4, is as follows: DGGITQSPKYLFRKEGQNVTLSCEQNLNHDAMYWYRQDPGQGLRLIYYSQIVNDFQKGDIAEGYSVSREKKESFPLTVTSAQKNPTAFYLCASSILTVPREKLFFGSGTQLSVL.

This clone showed up just once. The CDR3 loop reads CASSLTYSGGNQPQHF. CDR3 sequence (DNA): TGTGCCAGCAGCCTGACATACAGCGGTGGCAATCAGCCCCAGCATTTT. The chain uses TRBV3-1 (or the pseudogene TRBV3-2) and TRBJ1-5, with D uncertain. The CDR3 loop spans 16 amino acids. Germline V lookup: CDR1 LGHDT, CDR2 YNNKEL (reference sequence). V dropped 4 bases and J dropped 2 bases, with 15 bases sitting between them.